This is a list of T cell receptor beta chains from one sample in a study of shared clonotypes between healthy human individuals. Generated by immunoSEQ multiplex PCR, the TCRdb table keeps only in-frame clones and is missing some. The sample has around 370,000 clones, just over 95% seen once. Sequencing input: memory CD8+ T cells sorted from blood. The receptors derive from a young man in good health. The CDR3 runs from the conserved cysteine through the conserved F or W. D genes are given only for firm matches.

TRBJ2-7 TRBD2 13 TRBV10-3 TGTGCCATCAGTGAGCGGGAGGGCTACGAGCAGTACTTC CAISEREGYEQYF
TRBJ2-1 . 13 TRBV5-1 TGCGCCAGCAGTCCTCTCTGGGGCAATGAGCAGTTCTTC CASSPLWGNEQFF
TRBJ2-3 . 15 TRBV9 TGTGCCAGCAGCGTAGCGAGGGTGAGCACAGATACGCAGTATTTT CASSVARVSTDTQYF
TRBJ2-7 TRBD1 14 TRBV6-1 TGTGCCAGCAGCGATCCGGGACAGGTTTACGAGCAGTACTTC CASSDPGQVYEQYF
TRBJ1-4 . 15 TRBV28 TGTGCCAGCAAAGGGCGGTTAGGGACTAATGAAAAACTGTTTTTT CASKGRLGTNEKLFF
TRBJ2-6 . 15 TRBV28 TGTGCCAGCAGTTTCCCACCGGCCGGGGCCAACGTCCTGACTTTC CASSFPPAGANVLTF
TRBJ2-3 TRBD2 18 TRBV14 TGTGCCAGCAGCCTGCAGCGGGAGAGGACCTCTAGCACAGATACGCAGTATTTT CASSLQRERTSSTDTQYF
TRBJ2-5 . 13 TRBV6-5 TGTGCCAGCAGTTATGGGGCTGGAGAGACCCAGTACTTC CASSYGAGETQYF
TRBJ2-5 . 13 TRBV5-1 TGCGCCAGCAGCTTGGACGGAGTAGAGACCCAGTACTTC CASSLDGVETQYF
TRBJ1-2 . 14 TRBV30 TGTGCCTGGGCCTATGGGGGACCTAACTATGGCTACACCTTC CAWAYGGPNYGYTF
TRBJ2-3 TRBD2 16 TRBV4-1 TGCGCCAGCAGCCAAGTACAGGGACTAGCAACAGATACGCAGTATTTT CASSQVQGLATDTQYF
TRBJ1-1 . 13 TRBV12-1 TGTGCCAGCAGCTTTGACAGGAACACTGAAGCTTTCTTT CASSFDRNTEAFF